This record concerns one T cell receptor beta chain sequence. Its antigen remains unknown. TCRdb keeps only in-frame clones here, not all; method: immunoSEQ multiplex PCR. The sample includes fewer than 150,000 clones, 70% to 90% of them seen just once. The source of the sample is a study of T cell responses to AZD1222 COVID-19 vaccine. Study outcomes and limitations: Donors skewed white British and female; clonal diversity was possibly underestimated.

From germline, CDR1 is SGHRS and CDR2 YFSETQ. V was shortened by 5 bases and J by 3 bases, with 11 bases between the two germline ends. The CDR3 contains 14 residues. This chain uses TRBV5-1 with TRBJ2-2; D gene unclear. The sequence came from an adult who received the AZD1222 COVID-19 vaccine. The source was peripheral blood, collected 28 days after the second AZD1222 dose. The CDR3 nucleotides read TGCGCCAGCAGTTACGATGGGGACACCGGGGAGCTGTTTTTT. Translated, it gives CASSYDGDTGELFF.